This TCR beta chain came from a study of shared clonotypes between healthy human individuals. Here immunoSEQ multiplex PCR was the method, and the copy in TCRdb shows in-frame clones only, minus some. Of hundreds of thousands of clones in the sample, roughly four fifths were seen once. Between the trimmed V and J ends, which lost 5 bases and 4 bases, there was a span of 17 bases. The germline CDR1 and CDR2 sequences are MDHEN and SYDVKM. This CDR3 region has 15 residues. The receptor was derived from a middle-aged woman in good health. Some clones in this sample may be carry-over from other donors' samples. The specimen was PBMCs. This chain uses TRBV28 with TRBJ1-1; maybe TRBD1 (6 bases). CDR3 protein: CASSPGAGAVTEAFF. In DNA, the CDR3 is TGTGCCAGCAGTCCTGGGGCGGGGGCAGTCACTGAAGCTTTCTTT.